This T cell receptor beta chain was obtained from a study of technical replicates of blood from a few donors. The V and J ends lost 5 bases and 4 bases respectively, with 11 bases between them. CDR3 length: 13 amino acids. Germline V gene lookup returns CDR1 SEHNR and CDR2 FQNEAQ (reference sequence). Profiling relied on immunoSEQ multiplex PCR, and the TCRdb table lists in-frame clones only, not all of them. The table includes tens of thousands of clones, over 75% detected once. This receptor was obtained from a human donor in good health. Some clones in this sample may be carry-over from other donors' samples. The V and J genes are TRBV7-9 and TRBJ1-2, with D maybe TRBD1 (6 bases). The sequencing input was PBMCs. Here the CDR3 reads CASSEGQIYGYTF. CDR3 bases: TGTGCCAGCAGCGAAGGACAGATCTATGGCTACACCTTC.